This T cell receptor (beta chain) was sequenced during a study of blood T cells in healthy people across ages. A sample-barcoded 5' primer and a J-beta primer mix were used in a second PCR of roughly 7 to 11 cycles. Each of the cDNA molecules was tagged by a template-switch adaptor with 12 random nucleotides. CDR3-containing paired-end reads numbered at least 2.5 million in each sample. In TCRdb, the 5' RACE reads were re-called with MiXCR into one record per CDR3 protein. This table holds fewer than 900,000 distinct CDR3 sequences, 36% found once. Study results and limitations: It was not known whether donors were CMV positive (a possible confounder of expanded clonotype changes).

Details on this clonotype: Its antigen is still unknown. A read error may produce the germline difference seen at one junction end.

CDR1 and CDR2 from the germline V gene are ENHRY and SYGVKD. The CDR3 consists of 14 residues. The sequence came from a man younger than 35 in good health. The J gene is TRBJ1-2, the V gene TRBV10-3; no firm D call. Sequencing input: blood. The CDR3 reads CAISGARVNYGYTF. The CDR3 bases are TGTGCCATCAGTGGGGCGCGGGTCAACTATGGTTACACCTTC.